The subject of this entry is one T cell receptor beta chain. The target antigen is unknown. Germline V lookup: CDR1 SGHTA, CDR2 FQGNSA. CDR3 length equals 14 residues. V lost 2 bases and J lost 8, with 15 bases in between. The record originates from a study of T cells after yellow fever vaccination. Study findings and constraints: Booster samples showed a return of most primary-vaccination clones (roughly 96% CD4, approximately 90% CD8). Weaker, the secondary response had a peak occurring faster, on day 5 versus 15.

A universal primer site and UMIs were added as TCR cDNA was made by 5'RACE template switching. TCRdb re-called the 5' RACE reads through MiXCR, storing one row per CDR3 protein. Of hundreds of thousands of distinct CDR3 sequences in the sample, around 19% were seen once. The rearrangement links TRBV7-2 to TRBJ1-1; D remains unclear. The material was PBMCs, obtained before the yellow fever booster vaccination. This clonotype was sampled from a man aged 18 to 35 who received the YFV17D yellow fever vaccine. Here the CDR3 DNA reads TGTGCCAGCAGCTTAAGTGGGATCTCGGACGAAGCTTTCTTT. The encoded protein is CASSLSGISDEAFF.